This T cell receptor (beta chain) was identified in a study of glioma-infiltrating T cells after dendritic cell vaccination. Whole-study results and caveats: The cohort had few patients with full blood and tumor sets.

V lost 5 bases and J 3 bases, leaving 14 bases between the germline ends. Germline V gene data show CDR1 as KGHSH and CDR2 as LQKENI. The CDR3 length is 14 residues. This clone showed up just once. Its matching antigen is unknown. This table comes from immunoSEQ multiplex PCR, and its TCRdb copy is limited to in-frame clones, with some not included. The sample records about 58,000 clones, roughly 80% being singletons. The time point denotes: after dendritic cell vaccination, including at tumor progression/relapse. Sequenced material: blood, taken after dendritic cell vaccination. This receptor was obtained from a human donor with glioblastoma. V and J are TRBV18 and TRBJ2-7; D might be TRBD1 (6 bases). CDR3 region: CASSAGVSSYEQYF. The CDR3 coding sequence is TGTGCCAGCTCAGCAGGGGTTAGTAGCTACGAGCAGTACTTC.